These T cell receptor beta chains were read from a single sample in a study of beta chain features in type 1 diabetes. Repertoires were generated with immunoSEQ multiplex PCR, while TCRdb's copy carries only in-frame clones and drops some. The sample lists roughly 330,000 clones; 11% were seen once. The sequencing sample was made of naive CD4+ T cells from blood. The receptors stem from a woman aged 30 to 39 in good health. CDR3s include the opening cysteine and the closing phenylalanine or tryptophan. A D gene is named only where the DNA matches it firmly. Size tells how often a clone was seen (once, few, many) or the class of an expanded clone, and some rows leave it out.

V,J,D,size,CDR3,DNA
TRBV6-1,TRBJ1-2,TRBD1,-,CASSEPGTGGYTF,TGTGCCAGCAGTGAACCCGGGACAGGAGGCTACACCTTC
TRBV4-3,TRBJ2-3,-,few,CASSQAFVRGADTQYF,TGCGCCAGCAGCCAAGCGTTCGTCAGGGGAGCCGATACGCAGTATTTT
TRBV5-1,TRBJ1-1,-,-,CASSLDRMGGTEAFF,TGCGCCAGCAGCTTGGACCGCATGGGGGGCACTGAAGCTTTCTTT
TRBV5-4,TRBJ2-1,TRBD2,-,CASSAWSGRLFF,TGTGCCAGCAGCGCCTGGAGCGGGAGACTGTTCTTC
TRBV6-1,TRBJ2-5,-,-,CASRYSAIEETQYF,TGTGCCAGCAGATATTCAGCGATCGAAGAGACCCAGTACTTC
TRBV7-2,TRBJ1-2,TRBD1,-,CASSLAIGQASLYGYTF,TGTGCCAGCAGCTTAGCCATAGGACAGGCGTCCTTATATGGCTACACCTTC
TRBV4-3,TRBJ2-1,-,few,CASSQSVGGAYNEQFF,TGCGCCAGCAGCCAATCTGTTGGCGGAGCCTACAATGAGCAGTTCTTC
TRBV20-1,TRBJ2-5,TRBD2,few,CSGGGETQYF,TGCAGTGGGGGGGGAGAGACCCAGTACTTC
TRBV29-1,TRBJ1-1,-,few,CSVVAAADTEAFF,TGCAGCGTTGTCGCTGCGGCAGACACTGAAGCTTTCTTT
TRBV5-1,TRBJ2-1,TRBD2,-,CASSKLPGTSGNNEQFF,TGCGCCAGCAGCAAACTCCCCGGGACTAGCGGAAACAATGAGCAGTTCTTC
TRBV7-9,TRBJ2-1,TRBD2,-,CASSNHWTSGINNEQFF,TGTGCCAGCAGCAACCATTGGACTAGCGGGATTAACAATGAGCAGTTCTTC
TRBV7-9,TRBJ2-2,TRBD1,few,CASSSLLRTGGGTGELFF,TGTGCCAGCAGCTCACTACTGAGAACAGGGGGCGGCACCGGGGAGCTGTTTTTT
TRBV19,TRBJ2-3,-,few,CASSTAAPDTQYF,TGTGCCAGTAGTACAGCGGCCCCAGATACGCAGTATTTT
TRBV4-2,TRBJ2-7,TRBD2,few,CASSQGGGIYEQYF,TGTGCCAGCAGCCAAGGGGGAGGGATATACGAGCAGTACTTC
TRBV30,TRBJ1-1,-,-,CAWSDRAATEAFF,TGTGCCTGGAGTGACAGGGCGGCCACTGAAGCTTTCTTT
TRBV6-5,TRBJ2-7,TRBD1,few,CASSRDRAYEQYF,TGTGCCAGCAGTAGGGACAGGGCCTACGAGCAGTACTTC
TRBV4-1,TRBJ2-1,TRBD2,-,CASSRQYGTSGYNEQFF,TGCGCCAGCAGCCGCCAATATGGGACTAGCGGATACAATGAGCAGTTCTTC
TRBV4-2,TRBJ2-7,-,few,CASSHPFQGEQYF,TGTGCCAGCAGCCACCCCTTCCAGGGCGAGCAGTACTTC
TRBV29-1,TRBJ2-5,TRBD1,-,CSVQQGQETQYF,TGCAGCGTACAACAGGGGCAAGAGACCCAGTACTTC
TRBV5-8,TRBJ1-1,-,-,CASSLGTVRGTEAFF,TGTGCCAGCAGCTTGGGAACGGTGCGGGGAACTGAAGCTTTCTTT
TRBV29-1,TRBJ1-1,TRBD1,few,CSTGQTYTEAFF,TGCAGCACGGGACAGACTTACACTGAAGCTTTCTTT
TRBV28,TRBJ2-5,TRBD2,few,CASSFLGLAGGPAAETQYF,TGTGCCAGCAGTTTCTTAGGTCTAGCGGGAGGGCCAGCTGCAGAGACCCAGTACTTC
TRBV21-1,TRBJ1-1,-,-,CASSFWTANTEAFF,TGTGCCAGCAGCTTCTGGACAGCGAACACTGAAGCTTTCTTT
TRBV5-1,TRBJ2-1,TRBD2,-,CASSMGLAGGEQFF,TGCGCCAGCAGCATGGGACTAGCGGGAGGCGAGCAGTTCTTC
TRBV7-2,TRBJ2-1,TRBD2,-,CASSSSGRPPSYNEQFF,TGTGCCAGCAGCTCCAGCGGGAGGCCCCCTTCCTACAATGAGCAGTTCTTC
TRBV7-2,TRBJ2-5,TRBD1,few,CASSLGDRAQETQYF,TGTGCCAGCAGCTTAGGGGACAGGGCTCAAGAGACCCAGTACTTC
TRBV7-2,TRBJ1-2,TRBD1,-,CASSLSRQGAKSYGYTF,TGTGCCAGCAGCTTGTCGAGACAGGGGGCAAAAAGCTATGGCTACACCTTC
TRBV5-4,TRBJ2-5,TRBD2,few,CASRGGTTQETQYF,TGTGCCAGCCGCGGGGGGACCACTCAAGAGACCCAGTACTTC
TRBV25-1,TRBJ2-7,-,-,CASSESGGGYEQYF,TGTGCCAGCAGTGAATCCGGGGGTGGCTACGAGCAGTACTTC
TRBV12-5,TRBJ2-5,TRBD1,few,CASGLGQGEETQYF,TGTGCTAGTGGACTGGGACAGGGCGAAGAGACCCAGTACTTC
TRBV28,TRBJ2-5,TRBD1,few,CASSLPPGQGKETQYF,TGTGCCAGCAGTTTACCGCCGGGACAGGGGAAAGAGACCCAGTACTTC
TRBV2,TRBJ1-1,-,-,CASHQGQAFF,TGTGCCAGTCACCAGGGCCAAGCTTTCTTT
TRBV21-1,TRBJ2-3,-,-,CASSGPLAGTDTQYF,TGTGCCAGCAGCGGACCACTAGCGGGAACAGATACGCAGTATTTT
TRBV10-3,TRBJ1-2,TRBD1,few,CAIRAGTGKIYGYTF,TGTGCCATCAGGGCCGGGACAGGGAAAATCTATGGCTACACCTTC
TRBV10-3,TRBJ2-5,-,few,CAISDPGGADRRQETQYF,TGTGCCATCAGTGACCCTGGGGGCGCCGACAGGAGACAAGAGACCCAGTACTTC
TRBV7-9,TRBJ1-3,-,-,CASSSGSPGNTIYF,TGTGCCAGCAGCTCAGGGTCCCCCGGAAACACCATATATTTT
TRBV7-3,TRBJ2-1,-,-,CASSPPGGAIDEQFF,TGTGCCAGCAGCCCCCCCGGCGGGGCCATCGATGAGCAGTTCTTC
TRBV4-1,TRBJ1-5,-,-,CASSQVGQPQHF,TGCGCCAGCAGCCAAGTCGGTCAGCCCCAGCATTTT
TRBV25-1,TRBJ2-6,TRBD1,-,CASTGTGANVLTF,TGTGCCAGCACTGGGACAGGTGCCAACGTCCTGACTTTC
TRBV14,TRBJ2-3,-,-,CASSQDSGKYTDTQYF,TGTGCCAGCAGCCAAGACAGCGGAAAATACACAGATACGCAGTATTTT
TRBV27,TRBJ1-2,TRBD1,-,CASSSRGQYYGYTF,TGTGCCAGCAGTTCCCGGGGACAGTACTATGGCTACACCTTC